A single sample gave rise to the 3 T cell receptor beta chains below, sequenced in a study of blood T cells in healthy people across ages. Then a second PCR, running roughly 7 to 11 cycles, was carried out with a sample-barcoded 5' primer and a J-beta primer mix. TCRdb re-derived calls from the 5' RACE reads in MiXCR, one entry per CDR3 protein. The sample holds hundreds of thousands of distinct CDR3 sequences, approximately 21% seen once. The specimen sequenced was blood. The receptors were gathered from a man between 65 and 85 years old in good health.

The chain recombines TRBV6-2 or TRBV6-3 with TRBJ2-5, with D unclear. The ends were cut back, 2 bases at V and 11 bases at J, with 18 bases in the middle. Germline-derived CDR1 and CDR2 are MNHEY and SVGEGT. The CDR3 totals 14 residues. DNA of the CDR3: TGTGCCAGCAGTTACCTACATATGATTACGGATCAGTACTTC. Protein sequence: CASSYLHMITDQYF.

This clonotype was seen at least ten times. The chain couples TRBV20-1 to TRBJ2-7; TRBD1 agrees at 7 bases. The CDR3 has 14 residues. The V gene end was trimmed by 0 bases and the J gene end by 3 bases; junction bases not matched to a gene: 5. Germline CDR1 is DFQATT and CDR2 is SNEGSKA (reference sequence). As DNA, the CDR3 is TGCAGTGCTAGAGACGTCAGGGGGAACTACGAGCAGTACTTC. Translated: CSARDVRGNYEQYF.

The V and J genes are TRBV6-5 and TRBJ2-3; D perhaps matches TRBD2 (6 bases). With 0 bases removed from V and 6 bases from J, the gap between germline ends came to 10 bases. The V gene's germline CDR1 is MNHEY and CDR2 SVGAGI. This CDR3 spans 14 amino acids. CDR3 nucleotide sequence: TGTGCCAGCAGTTACTCGGGGGGAAAGGATACGCAGTATTTT. Translated: CASSYSGGKDTQYF.